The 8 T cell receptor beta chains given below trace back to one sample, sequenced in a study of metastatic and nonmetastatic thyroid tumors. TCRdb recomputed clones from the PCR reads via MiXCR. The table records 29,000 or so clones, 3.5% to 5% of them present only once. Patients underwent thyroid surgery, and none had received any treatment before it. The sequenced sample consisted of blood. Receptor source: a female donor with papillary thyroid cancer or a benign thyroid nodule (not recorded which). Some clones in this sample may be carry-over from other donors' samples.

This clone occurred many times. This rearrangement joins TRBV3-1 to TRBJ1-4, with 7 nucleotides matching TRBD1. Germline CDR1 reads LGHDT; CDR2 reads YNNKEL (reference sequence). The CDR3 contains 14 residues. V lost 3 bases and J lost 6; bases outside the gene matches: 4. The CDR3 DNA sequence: TGTGCCAGCAGCCACCAGGGGGTAGATGAAAAACTGTTTTTT. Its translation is CASSHQGVDEKLFF. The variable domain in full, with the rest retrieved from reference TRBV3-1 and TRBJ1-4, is DTAVSQTPKYLVTQMGNDKSIKCEQNLGHDTMYWYKQDSKKFLKIMFSYNNKELIINETVPNRFSPKSPDKAHLNLHINSLELGDSAVYFCASSHQGVDEKLFFGSGTQLSVL.

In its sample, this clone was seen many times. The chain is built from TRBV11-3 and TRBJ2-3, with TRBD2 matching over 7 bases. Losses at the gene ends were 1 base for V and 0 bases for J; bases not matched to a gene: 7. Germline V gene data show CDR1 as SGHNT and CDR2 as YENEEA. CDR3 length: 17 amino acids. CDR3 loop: CASSLGLASGSTDTQYF. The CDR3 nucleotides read TGTGCCAGCAGCTTAGGGTTGGCTAGCGGTAGCACAGATACGCAGTATTTT.

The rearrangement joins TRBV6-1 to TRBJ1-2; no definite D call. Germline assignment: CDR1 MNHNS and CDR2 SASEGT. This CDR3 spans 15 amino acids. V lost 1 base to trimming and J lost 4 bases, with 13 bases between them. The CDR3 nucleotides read TGTGCCAGCAGTGAAGTCACGGGTCGGGGCTATGGCTACACCTTC. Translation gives CASSEVTGRGYGYTF.

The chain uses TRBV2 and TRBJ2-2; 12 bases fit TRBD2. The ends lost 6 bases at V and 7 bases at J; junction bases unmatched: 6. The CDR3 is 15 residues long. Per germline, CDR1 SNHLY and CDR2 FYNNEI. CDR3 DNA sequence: TGTGCCAGCAGAGAGACTAGCGGGAGCAGCGGGGAGCTGTTTTTT. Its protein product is CASRETSGSSGELFF.

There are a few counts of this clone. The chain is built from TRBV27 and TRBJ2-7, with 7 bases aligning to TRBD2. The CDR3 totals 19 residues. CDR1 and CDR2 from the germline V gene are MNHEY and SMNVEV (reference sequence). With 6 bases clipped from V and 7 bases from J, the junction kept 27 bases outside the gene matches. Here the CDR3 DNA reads TGTGCCAGCAGCACCCAAGACTCTCTCCCACACAGCGGGATAGCGGAGCAGTACTTC. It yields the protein CASSTQDSLPHSGIAEQYF.

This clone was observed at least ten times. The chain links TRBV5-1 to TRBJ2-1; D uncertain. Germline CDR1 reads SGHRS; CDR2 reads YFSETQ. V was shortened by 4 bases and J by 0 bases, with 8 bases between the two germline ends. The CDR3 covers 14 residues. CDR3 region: CASSEASSYNEQFF. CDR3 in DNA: TGCGCCAGCAGCGAAGCAAGCTCCTACAATGAGCAGTTCTTC. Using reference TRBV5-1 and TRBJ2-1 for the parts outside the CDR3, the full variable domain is KAGVTQTPRYLIKTRGQQVTLSCSPISGHRSVSWYQQTPGQGLQFLFEYFSETQRNKGNFPGRFSGRQFSNSRSEMNVSTLELGDSALYLCASSEASSYNEQFFGPGTRLTVL.

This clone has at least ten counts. The CDR3 here is CASSISGLYGYTF. DNA of the CDR3: TGTGCCAGTAGTATATCTGGGCTCTATGGCTACACCTTC. The chain joins TRBV19 to TRBJ1-2; unclear D gene. The CDR3 runs 13 residues. The germline V gene encodes CDR1 LNHDA and CDR2 SQIVND (reference sequence). Between the trimmed V and J ends, which lost 2 bases and 4 bases, there was a span of 8 bases.

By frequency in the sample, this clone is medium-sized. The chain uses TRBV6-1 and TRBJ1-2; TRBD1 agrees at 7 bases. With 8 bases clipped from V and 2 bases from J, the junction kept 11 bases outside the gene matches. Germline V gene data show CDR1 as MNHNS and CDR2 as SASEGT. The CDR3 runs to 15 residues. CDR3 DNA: TGTGCCAGCCAGACAGGGTATAGTTCCAACTATGGCTACACCTTC. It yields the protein CASQTGYSSNYGYTF.